This T cell receptor (beta chain) was captured by sequencing in a study of blood T cell repertoires in COVID-19. The data were produced by immunoSEQ multiplex PCR, yet TCRdb's version contains in-frame clones alone and is incomplete. Of more than 85,000 clones listed, 85% to 90% were seen once; the top ten hold around 3.9%. Germline CDR1 KGHSH, CDR2 LQKENI. The CDR3 length is 15 residues. V lost 3 bases and J lost 4, with 15 bases in between. Sequenced input: peripheral blood. This sequence was found in a man in his fifties with acute or convalescent COVID-19. The V gene is TRBV18, the J gene TRBJ1-2; possibly TRBD1 for D (5 bases). Here the CDR3 reads CASSPQGGGAYGYTF. The CDR3 nucleotides are TGTGCCAGCTCACCGCAGGGAGGTGGGGCCTATGGCTACACCTTC.